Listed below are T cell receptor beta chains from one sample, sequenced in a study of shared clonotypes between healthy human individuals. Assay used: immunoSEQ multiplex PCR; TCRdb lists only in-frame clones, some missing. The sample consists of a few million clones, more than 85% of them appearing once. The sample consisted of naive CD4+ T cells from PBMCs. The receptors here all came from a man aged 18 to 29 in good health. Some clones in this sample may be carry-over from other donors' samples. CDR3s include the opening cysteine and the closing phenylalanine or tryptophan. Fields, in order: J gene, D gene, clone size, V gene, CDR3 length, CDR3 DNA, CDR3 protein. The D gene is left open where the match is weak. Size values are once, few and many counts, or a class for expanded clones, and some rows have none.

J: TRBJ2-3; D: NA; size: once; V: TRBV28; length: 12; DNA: TGTGCCAGCAGTTTCCGCTGGGGCGGTCAGTATTTT; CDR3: CASSFRWGGQYF
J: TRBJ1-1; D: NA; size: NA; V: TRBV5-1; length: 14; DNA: TGCGCCAGCAGCTTGATCTTAGGGAGAACTGAAGCTTTCTTT; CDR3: CASSLILGRTEAFF
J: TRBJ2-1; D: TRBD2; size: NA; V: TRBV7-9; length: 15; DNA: TGTGCCAGCAGCTTTCTAGCGGGAGATGTCGGTGAGCAGTTCTTC; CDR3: CASSFLAGDVGEQFF
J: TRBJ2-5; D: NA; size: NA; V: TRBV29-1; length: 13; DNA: TGCAGCGTTGCTCGGAAGCAGTCGCCAAAGCAGGACTTC; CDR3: CSVARKQSPKQDF
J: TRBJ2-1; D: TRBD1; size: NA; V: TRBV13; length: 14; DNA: TGTGCCAGCAGACGCTCAGGGGGCCGTAATGAGCAGTTCTTC; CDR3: CASRRSGGRNEQFF
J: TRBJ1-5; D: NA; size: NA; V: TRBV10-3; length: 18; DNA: TGTGCCATCAGTGAGGGGGCAGGGTACATGCCTAGCAATCAGCCCCAGCATTTT; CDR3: CAISEGAGYMPSNQPQHF
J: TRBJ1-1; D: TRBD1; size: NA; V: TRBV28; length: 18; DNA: TGTGCCAGCAGTTTATCCCAATTGAGTTGGGACAGGTCTACTGAAGCTTTCTTT; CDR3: CASSLSQLSWDRSTEAFF
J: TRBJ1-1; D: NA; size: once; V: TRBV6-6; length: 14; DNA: TGTGCCAGCAGTTTGTATGGTACGAACACTGAAGCTTTCTTT; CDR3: CASSLYGTNTEAFF
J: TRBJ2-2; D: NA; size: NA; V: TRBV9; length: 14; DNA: TGTGCCAGCAGAGGTGTAGGGGGCACCGGGGAGCTGTTTTTT; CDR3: CASRGVGGTGELFF
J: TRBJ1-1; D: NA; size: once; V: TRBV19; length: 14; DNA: TGTGCCAGTAGTATAACAGGGTTGAACACTGAAGCTTTCTTT; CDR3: CASSITGLNTEAFF
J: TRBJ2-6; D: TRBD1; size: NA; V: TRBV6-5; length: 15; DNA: TGTGCCAGCGCGACAGGGGGTGTTGGGGCCAACGTCCTGACTTTC; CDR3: CASATGGVGANVLTF
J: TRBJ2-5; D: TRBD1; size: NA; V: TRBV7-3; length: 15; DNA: TGTGCCAGCAGTACAGGGACAGGGGGCCCAGAGACCCAGTACTTC; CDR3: CASSTGTGGPETQYF
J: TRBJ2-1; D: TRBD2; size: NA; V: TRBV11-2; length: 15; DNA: TGTGCCAGCAGCTTAGGGCCTAGCGGGATACGAGAGCAGTTCTTC; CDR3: CASSLGPSGIREQFF
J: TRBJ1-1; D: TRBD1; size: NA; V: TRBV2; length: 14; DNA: TGTGCCAGCATCACGGACAGGGCGAACACTGAAGCTTTCTTT; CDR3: CASITDRANTEAFF
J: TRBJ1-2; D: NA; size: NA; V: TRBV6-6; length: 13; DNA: TGTGCCAGCCGTACCGGGACCGAAGGAGGCTACACCTTC; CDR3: CASRTGTEGGYTF
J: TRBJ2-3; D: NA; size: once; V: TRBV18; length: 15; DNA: TGTGCCAGCTCACCCCCCGCTGGGTGGGCAGATACGCAGTATTTT; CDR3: CASSPPAGWADTQYF
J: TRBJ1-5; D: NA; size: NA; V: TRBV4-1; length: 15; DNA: TGCGCCAGCAGCCAAGCCCAGGGTTTCAGTCAGCCCCAGCATTTT; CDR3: CASSQAQGFSQPQHF